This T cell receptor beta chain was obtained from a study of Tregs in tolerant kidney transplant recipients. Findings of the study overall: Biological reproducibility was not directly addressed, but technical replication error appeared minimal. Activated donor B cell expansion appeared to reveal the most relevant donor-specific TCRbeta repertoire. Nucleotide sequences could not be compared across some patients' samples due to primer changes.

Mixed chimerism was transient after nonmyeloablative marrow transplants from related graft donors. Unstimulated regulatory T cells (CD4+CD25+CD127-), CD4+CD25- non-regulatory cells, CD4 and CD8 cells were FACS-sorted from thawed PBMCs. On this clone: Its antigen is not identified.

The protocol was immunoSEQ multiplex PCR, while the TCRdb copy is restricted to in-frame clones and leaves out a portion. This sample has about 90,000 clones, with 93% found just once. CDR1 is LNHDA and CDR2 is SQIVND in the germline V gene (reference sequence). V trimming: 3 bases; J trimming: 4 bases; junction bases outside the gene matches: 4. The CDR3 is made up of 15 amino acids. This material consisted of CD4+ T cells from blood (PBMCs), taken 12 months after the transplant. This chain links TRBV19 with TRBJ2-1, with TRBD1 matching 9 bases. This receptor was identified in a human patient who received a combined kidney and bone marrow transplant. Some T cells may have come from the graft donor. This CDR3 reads CASSMDRGPYNEQFF. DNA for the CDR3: TGTGCCAGTAGTATGGACAGGGGACCTTACAATGAGCAGTTCTTC.